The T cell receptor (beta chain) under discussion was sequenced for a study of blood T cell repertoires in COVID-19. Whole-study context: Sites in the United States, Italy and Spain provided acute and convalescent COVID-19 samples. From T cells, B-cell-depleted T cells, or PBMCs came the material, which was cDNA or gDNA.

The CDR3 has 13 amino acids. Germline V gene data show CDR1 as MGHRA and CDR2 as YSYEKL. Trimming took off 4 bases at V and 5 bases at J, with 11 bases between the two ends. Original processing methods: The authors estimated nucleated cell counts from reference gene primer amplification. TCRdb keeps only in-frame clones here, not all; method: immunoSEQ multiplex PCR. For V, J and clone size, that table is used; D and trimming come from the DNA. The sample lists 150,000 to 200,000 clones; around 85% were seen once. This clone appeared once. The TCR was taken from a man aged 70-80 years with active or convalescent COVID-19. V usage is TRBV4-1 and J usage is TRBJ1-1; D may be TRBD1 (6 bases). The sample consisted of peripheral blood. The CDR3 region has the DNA TGCGCCAGCAGCCGCGACAGGAGAACTGAAGCTTTCTTT. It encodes CASSRDRRTEAFF.